The 9 T cell receptor beta chains presented below share a single source sample, sequenced in a study of T cell changes during pregnancy in multiple sclerosis. Measured with immunoSEQ multiplex PCR; TCRdb has only the in-frame clones, and not every one. There are around 57,000 clones in the sample; around 92% occur only once, and about 2% lies in the top ten. The sequencing used peripheral blood, collected in the third trimester of pregnancy. The receptors were sampled from a female donor in good health, enrolled as a control in a pregnancy study.

The chain links TRBV29-1 to TRBJ1-1; maybe TRBD1 (5 bases). The CDR3 sequence is 11 residues long. Germline V gives CDR1 SQVTM, CDR2 ANQGSEA. V lost 4 bases and J lost 5, with 8 bases in between. Written as DNA, the CDR3 is TGCAGCGTTGGCAGGGCTACTGAAGCTTTCTTT. Amino acids: CSVGRATEAFF.

The chain has TRBV5-1 and TRBJ2-5; D ambiguous. CDR3 length: 13 residues. The germline V gene has CDR1 SGHRS and CDR2 YFSETQ. V lost 0 bases, J lost 5 bases, and 8 bases lay in between. The CDR3 loop reads CASSLAERETQYF. The CDR3 nucleotides are TGCGCCAGCAGCTTGGCCGAACGGGAGACCCAGTACTTC. Full variable domain (missing parts from reference TRBV5-1 and TRBJ2-5): KAGVTQTPRYLIKTRGQQVTLSCSPISGHRSVSWYQQTPGQGLQFLFEYFSETQRNKGNFPGRFSGRQFSNSRSEMNVSTLELGDSALYLCASSLAERETQYFGPGTRLLVL.

The V gene is TRBV19, the J gene TRBJ1-2; 9 bases fit TRBD1. This CDR3 spans 15 amino acids. Per the germline V gene, CDR1 is LNHDA and CDR2 is SQIVND (reference sequence). Trimming took 3 bases from V and 3 from J; bases not matched to a gene: 5. CDR3 nucleotides: TGTGCCAGTAGTATCGCTACAGGGGGCCACTATGGCTACACCTTC. As protein: CASSIATGGHYGYTF.

This clone was found once. The gene calls are TRBV2 and TRBJ1-5; D unresolved. This CDR3 region has 15 residues. The V gene lost 6 bases and the J gene lost 0 bases, with 12 bases spanning the gap. The V gene's germline CDR1 is SNHLY and CDR2 FYNNEI. The CDR3 spells CASRRGRNSNQPQHF. As DNA, the CDR3 is TGTGCCAGCAGGCGGGGTAGAAATAGCAATCAGCCCCAGCATTTT.

The rearrangement joins TRBV2 to TRBJ2-5; maybe TRBD2 (5 bases). CDR3 size: 11 residues. Germline assignment: CDR1 SNHLY and CDR2 FYNNEI. Trimming left V 7 bases short and J 4 bases short, with 7 bases between. As DNA, the CDR3 is TGTGCCAGCAACGAGGGAGAGACCCAGTACTTC. Its protein is CASNEGETQYF.

This chain links TRBV2 with TRBJ2-5; D may be TRBD1 (6 bases). From germline, CDR1 is SNHLY and CDR2 FYNNEI. The CDR3 loop spans 12 amino acids. Trimming took 3 bases from V and 4 from J, leaving 6 bases between them. This CDR3 reads CASSETGETQYF. The CDR3 DNA sequence: TGTGCCAGCAGTGAGACAGGAGAGACCCAGTACTTC.

The chain is built from TRBV15 and TRBJ1-5, with a possible D match to TRBD1 (5 bases). V dropped 3 bases and J dropped 4 bases, with 13 bases sitting between them. The CDR3 is 15 amino acids. CDR1 and CDR2 (germline): LNHNV, YYDKDF (reference sequence). The CDR3 here is CATSSSRQINQPQHF. In DNA form, the CDR3 reads TGTGCCACCAGCAGCTCACGACAGATTAATCAGCCCCAGCATTTT.

The chain carries TRBV5-4 and TRBJ2-5, with 8 bases fitting TRBD1. The V gene end was trimmed by 4 bases and the J gene end by 4 bases; junction bases not matched to a gene: 6. Germline CDR1 and CDR2: SGHNT and YYREEE (reference sequence). The CDR3 covers 14 residues. The CDR3 region is CASSQGQGRETQYF. CDR3 coding DNA: TGTGCCAGCAGCCAAGGACAGGGCAGAGAGACCCAGTACTTC.

V and J are TRBV11-2 and TRBJ2-7, with D uncertain. The V end lost 5 bases, the J end lost 3 bases, and 14 bases lay between the germline ends. CDR1 and CDR2 (germline): SGHAT, FQNNGV. The CDR3 sequence is 14 residues long. DNA of the CDR3: TGTGCCAGCAGCCCCCATGCTACCTACTACGAGCAGTACTTC. Its protein is CASSPHATYYEQYF.